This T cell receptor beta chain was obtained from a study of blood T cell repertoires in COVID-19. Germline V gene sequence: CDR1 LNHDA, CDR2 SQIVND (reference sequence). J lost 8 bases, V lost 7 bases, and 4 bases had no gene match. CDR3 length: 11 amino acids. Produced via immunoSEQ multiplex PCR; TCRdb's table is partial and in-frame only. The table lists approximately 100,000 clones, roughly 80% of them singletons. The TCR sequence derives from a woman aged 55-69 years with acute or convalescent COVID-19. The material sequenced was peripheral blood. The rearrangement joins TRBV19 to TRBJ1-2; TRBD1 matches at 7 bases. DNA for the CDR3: TGTGCCAGTAATACAGGGGAGGGCTACACCTTC. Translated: CASNTGEGYTF.